This entry is about one TCR beta chain. Its antigen remains unidentified. The source of the sample is a study of T cell responses to AZD1222 COVID-19 vaccine. Study findings and constraints: The sample set comprised mostly white British donors with more females, and clonal diversity was possibly underestimated.

Profiled with immunoSEQ multiplex PCR; TCRdb holds only in-frame clones, not every one. The sample yields about 92,000 clones, approximately 91% seen once. The sample here was peripheral blood, taken on day 0 of AZD1222 vaccination. The sequence came from an adult in good health.

CDR3 nucleotide sequence: TGTGCCAGCAACAAAGGACTCACAGGGGGCGGGCGGGAAGCTTTCTTT. Its protein product is CASNKGLTGGGREAFF. The J gene is TRBJ1-1, the V gene TRBV11-2; 9 nucleotides align to TRBD1. CDR3 length: 16 residues. With 7 bases clipped from V and 8 bases from J, the junction kept 17 bases outside the gene matches. Germline-derived CDR1 and CDR2 are SGHAT and FQNNGV.